This TCR beta chain was found in a study of PD-1 blockade in classical Hodgkin lymphoma. Study background: Administration of nivolumab to patients was at 3 mg/kg intravenously every 2 weeks. Study findings and constraints: In newly diagnosed patients, baseline TCR diversity was reportedly below that of healthy donors. Patients who responded completely had about the same baseline diversity as newly diagnosed patients.

The patients all showed relapse after autologous stem cell transplantation, while their brentuximab vedotin exposure varied. The protocol was immunoSEQ multiplex PCR, while the TCRdb copy is restricted to in-frame clones and leaves out a portion. The sample has nearly 55,000 clones, approximately 81% seen once. About this clone: What it binds is not known.

CDR1 SGHRS and CDR2 YFSETQ come from the germline V gene. V shed 0 bases and J shed 0 bases, with 12 bases lying between them. CDR3 size: 17 residues. The genes are TRBV5-1 and TRBJ1-4; D possibly corresponds to TRBD1 (6 bases). Sequenced material: peripheral blood mononuclear cells (PBMCs), taken at baseline. The TCR comes from a human donor with classical Hodgkin lymphoma. The CDR3 DNA follows: TGCGCCAGCAGCTTGGAAGGGGGGTACCCAACTAATGAAAAACTGTTTTTT. This gives the protein CASSLEGGYPTNEKLFF.